These 21 T cell receptor beta chains share one sample of origin, sequenced in a study of OX40 agonist ivuxolimab in advanced cancers. Assay used: immunoSEQ multiplex PCR; TCRdb lists only in-frame clones, some missing. In the table there are some 70,000 clones, less than 90% of which are singletons. The sample consisted of CD4+ or CD8+ T cells sorted from blood, taken in a trial of the OX40 agonist ivuxolimab. The receptors here all came from an adult with an advanced solid tumor such as melanoma, head and neck, liver or kidney cancer.

This chain uses TRBV11-2 with TRBJ2-3; D is undetermined. This CDR3 is 11 amino acids long. Germline V gives CDR1 SGHAT, CDR2 FQNNGV. V was trimmed by 5 bases and J by 5 bases, leaving 5 bases between them. CDR3 coding DNA: TGTGCCAGCAGCGCAGTAGATACGCAGTATTTT. It encodes CASSAVDTQYF.

The J gene is TRBJ2-5, the V gene TRBV2, with D unresolved. The CDR3 has 15 residues. V dropped 0 bases and J dropped 2 bases, with 10 bases sitting between them. Germline loops: CDR1 SNHLY, CDR2 FYNNEI. The CDR3 spells CASSEAKAIQETQYF. DNA of the CDR3: TGTGCCAGCAGTGAAGCTAAGGCTATACAAGAGACCCAGTACTTC.

The chain carries TRBV10-2 and TRBJ2-7; TRBD2 matches 11 bases. Germline V gives CDR1 WSHSY, CDR2 SAAADI. The CDR3 contains 16 residues. The V and J ends lost 3 bases and 4 bases, in that order; junction bases with no gene match: 8. The CDR3 protein is CASSDLSSGRMYEQYF. The CDR3 DNA follows: TGCGCCAGCAGTGATCTATCTAGCGGGAGGATGTACGAGCAGTACTTC.

This clone was seen a few times. The V gene is TRBV10-3, the J gene TRBJ2-1; 9 bases agree with TRBD2. The germline V gene encodes CDR1 ENHRY and CDR2 SYGVKD. With V trimmed by 2 bases and J by 9 bases, 8 bases remained unmatched. This CDR3 has 15 residues. CDR3 sequence (DNA): TGTGCCATCAGTGAGGGCTCGGCTAGCGGGATTGAGCAGTTCTTC. Protein product: CAISEGSASGIEQFF.

The V call is TRBV4-2, the J call TRBJ2-1; maybe TRBD2 (5 bases). Trimming stripped 0 bases from V and 11 bases from J, with 8 bases between. Germline V lookup: CDR1 LGHNA, CDR2 YNFKEQ. This CDR3 region has 12 residues. The CDR3 nucleotides read TGTGCCAGCAGCCAAGAGATGACTAAGCAGTTCTTC. Its protein product is CASSQEMTKQFF.

The V call is TRBV5-4, the J call TRBJ1-1; D not certain. The CDR3 has 14 residues. Trimming stripped 2 bases from V and 0 bases from J, with 8 bases between. Per the germline V gene, CDR1 is SGHNT and CDR2 is YYREEE (reference sequence). This CDR3 reads CASSFLGMNTEAFF. The CDR3 coding sequence is TGTGCCAGCAGCTTTCTCGGGATGAACACTGAAGCTTTCTTT.

The V call is TRBV7-2, the J call TRBJ2-5; tentatively, D is TRBD2 (6 bases). V lost 5 bases and J lost 2, with 12 bases in between. This CDR3 region has 14 residues. The V gene's germline CDR1 is SGHTA and CDR2 FQGNSA. The CDR3 is CASSNQGGQETQYF. The CDR3 DNA is TGTGCCAGCAGCAACCAGGGAGGTCAAGAGACCCAGTACTTC.

This clone has only a few counts. The V and J genes are TRBV19 and TRBJ2-2, with D tentatively TRBD1 (6 bases). CDR1 LNHDA and CDR2 SQIVND come from the germline V gene (reference sequence). The CDR3 loop spans 16 amino acids. The V and J ends lost 5 bases and 1 base respectively, with 14 bases between them. CDR3 sequence: CASSAPGVRNTGELFF. For the CDR3, the DNA is TGTGCCAGTAGTGCCCCAGGGGTGAGGAACACCGGGGAGCTGTTTTTT.

The rearrangement uses TRBV5-8 and TRBJ1-1, with D unresolved. The germline CDR1 and CDR2 sequences are SGHTS and YDEGEE. Trimming left V 1 base short and J 3 bases short, with 10 bases between. The CDR3 covers 14 residues. Written as DNA, the CDR3 is TGTGCCAGCAGCTTGACCGGGATTTACACTGAAGCTTTCTTT. It specifies CASSLTGIYTEAFF.

This chain connects TRBV11-3 to TRBJ1-2; perhaps TRBD1 as D (5 bases). The germline gives CDR1 SGHNT, CDR2 YENEEA. V lost 6 bases to trimming and J lost 5 bases, with 16 bases between them. The CDR3 extends over 14 amino acids. This chain's CDR3 is CASRGGQGLYGYTF. DNA for the CDR3: TGTGCCAGCAGGGGGGGTCAGGGACTTTATGGCTACACCTTC.

The chain is built from TRBV9 and TRBJ2-5; D is perhaps TRBD2 (6 bases). Germline V lookup: CDR1 SGDLS, CDR2 YYNGEE. The CDR3 length is 13 residues. Trimming took off 0 bases at V and 4 bases at J, with 7 bases between the two ends. CDR3 bases: TGTGCCAGCAGCGTAGGGGACTTAGAGACCCAGTACTTC. It yields the protein CASSVGDLETQYF.

This clone has a single count. The V gene is TRBV2, the J gene TRBJ2-2; either TRBD1 or TRBD2 may supply D (5 bases each). With 5 bases removed from V and 0 bases from J, the gap between germline ends came to 10 bases. The CDR3 is made up of 15 amino acids. The germline V gene encodes CDR1 SNHLY and CDR2 FYNNEI. The CDR3 region is CASSRDAANTGELFF. In nucleotides, the CDR3 is TGTGCCAGCAGTCGGGACGCGGCGAACACCGGGGAGCTGTTTTTT.

The V and J genes are TRBV11-3 and TRBJ2-5; 9 positions agree with TRBD1. The germline gives CDR1 SGHNT, CDR2 YENEEA. V lost 4 bases to trimming and J lost 5 bases; unmatched junction nucleotides: 8. The CDR3 length is 15 residues. The CDR3 DNA follows: TGTGCCAGCAGCTCACCGGGACAGGGAGGGGAGACCCAGTACTTC. It yields the protein CASSSPGQGGETQYF.

The genes are TRBV29-1 and TRBJ2-7; 10 bases align to TRBD1. Unmatched junction bases numbered 7, after V lost 5 bases and J lost 3 bases. The CDR3 is 14 amino acids. Germline CDR1 and CDR2: SQVTM and ANQGSEA. The chain's CDR3 is CSVYPRDRGYEQYF. The CDR3 coding sequence is TGCAGCGTTTACCCCCGGGACAGGGGCTACGAGCAGTACTTC.

The DNA for the CDR3 is TGCGCCAGCAGCTTTAACAGGGATACGCAGTATTTT. Translating gives CASSFNRDTQYF. The chain is built from TRBV5-1 and TRBJ2-3; a weak D match, TRBD1 (5 bases). V gave up 2 bases and J gave up 6 bases, with 7 bases separating them. CDR3 length: 12 amino acids. The germline CDR1 and CDR2 sequences are SGHRS and YFSETQ.

This sequence joins TRBV9 and TRBJ1-3, with a weak D call TRBD1 (5 bases). The V end was cut by 3 bases, the J end by 0 bases, with 16 bases between. There are 17 residues in the CDR3. CDR1 and CDR2 (germline): SGDLS, YYNGEE. The CDR3 spells CASSARGSGSSGNTIYF. CDR3 DNA sequence: TGTGCCAGCAGCGCAAGGGGCAGTGGAAGCTCTGGAAACACCATATATTTT.

Of note for this clone: Distinct nucleotide sequences in the sample also encode this CDR3. The chain uses TRBV15 and TRBJ1-3; no reliable D call. The CDR3 totals 15 residues. Germline CDR1 LNHNV, CDR2 YYDKDF (reference sequence). The V end was cut by 0 bases, the J end by 0 bases, with 6 bases between. CDR3 residues: CATSRDRFSGNTIYF. In DNA form, the CDR3 reads TGTGCCACCAGCAGAGACAGGTTCTCTGGAAACACCATATATTTT.

V is TRBV19 and J is TRBJ1-6; D is perhaps TRBD1 (5 bases). The V end lost 3 bases, the J end lost 8 bases, and 14 bases lay between the germline ends. This CDR3 comprises 15 residues. From germline, CDR1 is LNHDA and CDR2 SQIVND (reference sequence). The CDR3 region has the DNA TGTGCCAGTAGTATTCAACGGGGCTGGGATTCACCCCTCCACTTT. Translation: CASSIQRGWDSPLHF.

The rearrangement links TRBV14 to TRBJ2-7; D might be TRBD1 (6 bases). Per the germline V gene, CDR1 is SGHDN and CDR2 is FVKESK. The CDR3 totals 14 residues. The V end was cut by 2 bases, the J end by 4 bases, with 12 bases between. CDR3 amino acids: CASSQIQGPYEQYF. The CDR3 DNA reads TGTGCCAGCAGCCAAATTCAGGGGCCATACGAGCAGTACTTC.

DNA of the CDR3: TGTGCCAGCTCACCACCGACATCCAGGGACACCGGGGAGCTGTTTTTT. It is translated as CASSPPTSRDTGELFF. The rearrangement joins TRBV18 to TRBJ2-2; perhaps TRBD1 as D (5 bases). V lost 0 bases and J lost 3, with 11 bases in between. CDR3 length equals 16 residues. Germline V gene lookup returns CDR1 KGHSH and CDR2 LQKENI.

The chain joins TRBV5-7 to TRBJ2-7; D may be TRBD2 (6 bases). TRBV5-7 falls under the ORF class, with uncertain function. Between the trimmed V and J ends, which lost 6 bases and 0 bases, there was a span of 13 bases. CDR3 length equals 14 residues. Here the CDR3 reads CASIGTGRSYEQYF. The CDR3 coding sequence is TGTGCCAGCATCGGGACTGGGCGCTCCTACGAGCAGTACTTC.